Judged by abundance, the clone carrying this T cell receptor (beta chain) is medium-sized (0.01 to 0.1%). What it binds is unknown. CDR3 size: 15 residues. Trimming cost V 5 bases and J 2 bases, with 16 bases left between them. The V gene's germline CDR1 is SGHVS and CDR2 FNYEAQ. This entry comes from a study of molecular identifiers for immune sequencing clone quantification. The study, taken as a whole, reports: Clonotypes topping 20 RNA copies carried over 97% of effector molecules but under 1% of naive ones. Same-barcode identical TCR molecules could make highly expanded clones look smaller than they are.

CD8+CD4-CCR7+CD45RA+ sorting gave the naive CD8 T cells. Making the bulk TCR libraries relied on previously described methods and listed TCR primers. TCRdb redid the calling of the PCR reads with MiXCR, one entry per CDR3 protein. Of 20,000 to 25,000 distinct CDR3 sequences detected, 15% to 20% appear once; the ten largest clones hold 0.8% to 1%. The chain has TRBV7-6 and TRBJ2-7; no definite D call. The TCR comes from a human donor in good health. Some libraries in this study had Jurkat cell RNA spiked in. The specimen was naive CD8+ T cells from blood, with Jurkat cell RNA spiked in. Indicated subset: FACS-sorted CD8+CD4-CCR7+CD45RA+ naive T cells. CDR3 DNA sequence: TGTGCCAGCAGCCCACTTCAGACTCCTGCCTACGAGCAGTACTTC. This codes for CASSPLQTPAYEQYF.